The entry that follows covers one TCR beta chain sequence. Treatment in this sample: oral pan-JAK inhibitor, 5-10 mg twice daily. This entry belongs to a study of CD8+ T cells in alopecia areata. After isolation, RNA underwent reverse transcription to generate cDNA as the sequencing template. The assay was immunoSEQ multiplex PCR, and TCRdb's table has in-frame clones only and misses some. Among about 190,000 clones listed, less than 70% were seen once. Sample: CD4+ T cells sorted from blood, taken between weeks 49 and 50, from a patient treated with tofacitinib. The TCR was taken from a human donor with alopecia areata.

The CDR3 nucleotides read TGTGCCAGCAGAGGGACGGACCTCGGGACCCAGTACTTC. It encodes CASRGTDLGTQYF. The rearrangement links TRBV2 to TRBJ2-5; possibly TRBD1 or TRBD2 for D (5 bases each). Trimming took 6 bases from V and 7 from J, leaving 15 bases between them. CDR1 SNHLY and CDR2 FYNNEI come from the germline V gene. This CDR3 is 13 amino acids long.